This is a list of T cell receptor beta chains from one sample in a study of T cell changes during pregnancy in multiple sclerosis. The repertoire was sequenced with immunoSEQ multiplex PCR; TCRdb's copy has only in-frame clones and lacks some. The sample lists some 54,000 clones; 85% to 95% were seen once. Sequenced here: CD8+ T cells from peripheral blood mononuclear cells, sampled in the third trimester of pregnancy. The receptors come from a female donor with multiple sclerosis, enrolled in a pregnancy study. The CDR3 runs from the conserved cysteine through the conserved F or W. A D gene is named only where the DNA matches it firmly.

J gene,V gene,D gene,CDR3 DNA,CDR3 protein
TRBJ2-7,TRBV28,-,TGTGCCAGCAGGCTGGAGGGCGCCTACGAGCAGTACTTC,CASRLEGAYEQYF
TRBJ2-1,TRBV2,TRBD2,TGTGCCAGCAGAGACCTAGCGGGAGTCTTGGATGAGCAGTTCTTC,CASRDLAGVLDEQFF
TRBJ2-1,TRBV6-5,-,TGTGCCACCTCCCCCACAGGCGAAAGTGAGCAGTTCTTC,CATSPTGESEQFF
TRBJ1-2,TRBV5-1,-,TGCGCCAGCAGCTTGTCGCGGGTCTCGGGGTATGGCTACACCTTC,CASSLSRVSGYGYTF
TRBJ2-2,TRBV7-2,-,TGTGCCAGCAGCTTAAATACAGGGTTGGTCGGGGAGCTGTTTTTT,CASSLNTGLVGELFF
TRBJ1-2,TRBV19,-,TGTGCCAGTAGTGTCGGACAGACACGGGAAGACTACACCTTC,CASSVGQTREDYTF
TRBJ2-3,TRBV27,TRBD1,TGTGCCAGCAGCCTACTCCCGGGACAGGAAGCAGATACGCAGTATTTT,CASSLLPGQEADTQYF
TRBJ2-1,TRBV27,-,TGTGCCAGCAGCTTTGGGGAACGGACAAAAGGGCAGTTCTTC,CASSFGERTKGQFF
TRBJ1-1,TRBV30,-,TGTGCCTGGCAGGGGAACACTGAAGCTTTCTTT,CAWQGNTEAFF
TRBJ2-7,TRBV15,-,TGTGCCACCAGCAGAGATAGAACAGTCCCCTACGAGCAGTACTTC,CATSRDRTVPYEQYF
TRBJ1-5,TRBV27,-,TGTGCCAGCAGTCCTACAGGGAACCAGCCCCAGCATTTT,CASSPTGNQPQHF
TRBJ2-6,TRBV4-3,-,TGCGCCAGCAGCCAAGCCGGGGTATCTGGGGCCAACGTCCTGACTTTC,CASSQAGVSGANVLTF
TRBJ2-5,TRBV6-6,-,TGTGCCAGCAGTCCCCGGGACTTCCAAGAGACCCAGTACTTC,CASSPRDFQETQYF
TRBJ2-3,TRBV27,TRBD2,TGTGCCAGCAGTTTATCGGCGGGAGCGACCACAGATACGCAGTATTTT,CASSLSAGATTDTQYF
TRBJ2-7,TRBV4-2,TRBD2,TGTGCCAGCAGCCAAGATCGGGGGGTGGAACCCTACGAGCAGTACTTC,CASSQDRGVEPYEQYF
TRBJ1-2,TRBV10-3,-,TGTGCCATCAGTGAACCTTCAGGGATATCTAACTATGGCTACACCTTC,CAISEPSGISNYGYTF
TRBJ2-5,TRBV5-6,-,TGTGCCAGCAGCTTGTCGGGGCAAGAGACCCAGTACTTC,CASSLSGQETQYF
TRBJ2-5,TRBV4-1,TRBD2,TGCGCCAGCAGCCCCCTGCGGGAGGGCCAACAAGAGACCCAGTACTTC,CASSPLREGQQETQYF
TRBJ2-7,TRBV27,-,TGTGCCAGCACCCTGGGCCACGAGCAGTACTTC,CASTLGHEQYF
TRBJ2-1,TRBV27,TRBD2,TGTGCCAGCAGCATGGGGGGGAGGGAGCAGTTCTTC,CASSMGGREQFF
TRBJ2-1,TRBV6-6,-,TGTGCCAGCAGCCCCGGCGGAGGGCCTCTTAATGAGCAGTTCTTC,CASSPGGGPLNEQFF
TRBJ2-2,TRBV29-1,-,TGCAGCGCCTCGAACACCGGGGAGCTGTTTTTT,CSASNTGELFF
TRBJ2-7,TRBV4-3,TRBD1,TGCGCCAGCAGCCCCGGACAGGGTCCGGACGAGCAGTACTTC,CASSPGQGPDEQYF
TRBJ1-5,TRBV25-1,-,TGTGCCAGCAGCCCACAGGGAGGGAGCAATCAGCCCCAGCATTTT,CASSPQGGSNQPQHF
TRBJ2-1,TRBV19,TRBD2,TGTGCCAGTAGTATAGATATAAGGCTAGCGGGAAAGACCCCCCCCAATGAGCAGTTCTTC,CASSIDIRLAGKTPPNEQFF
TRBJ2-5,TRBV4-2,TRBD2,TGTGCCAGCAGCCAAGACTTCCTAGCGGGAGAAGAGACCCAGTACTTC,CASSQDFLAGEETQYF
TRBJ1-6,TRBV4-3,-,TGCGCCAGCAGCCAAGAAGAAGTGGGGGGTTGGCGAGACCTCCACTTT,CASSQEEVGGWRDLHF
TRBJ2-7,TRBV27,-,TGTGCCAGCAGTTTGGCAGGGTGGTCCTACGAGCAGTACTTC,CASSLAGWSYEQYF
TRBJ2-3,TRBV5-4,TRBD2,TGTGCCAGCAGCACCCCCCTAGCGGGTGGTGTCGCAGATACGCAGTATTTT,CASSTPLAGGVADTQYF
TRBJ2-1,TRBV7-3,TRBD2,TGTGCCAGCAGCTCCGGGGGAGGGGAGCAGTTCTTC,CASSSGGGEQFF